The source of this TCR beta chain is a study of cytomegalovirus exposure and HLA in healthy donors. Use of 60 Vbeta and 13 Jbeta primers characterized the PCR. The repertoire was sequenced with immunoSEQ multiplex PCR; TCRdb's copy has only in-frame clones and lacks some. The table shows some 110,000 clones, with 75% occurring only once. Sequences were obtained from PBMCs. The receptor was isolated from a woman in her late teens or twenties in good health and CMV-seronegative.

DNA for the CDR3: TGTGCCAGCAGCGAGGGGAACAATCAGCCCCAGCATTTT. It codes for CASSEGNNQPQHF. The chain recombines TRBV9 with TRBJ1-5, with D tentatively TRBD1 (5 bases). The length of the CDR3 is 13 residues. Per the germline V gene, CDR1 is SGDLS and CDR2 is YYNGEE. Deletions cut 3 bases from V and 3 bases from J, with 7 bases between.